Presented here are 9 T cell receptor beta chains from one specimen sequenced in a study of blood T cell repertoires in COVID-19. Clones were sequenced by immunoSEQ multiplex PCR, and TCRdb holds only the in-frame ones, with some missing. The sample yields some 350,000 clones, more than 70% seen once. Sequenced material: peripheral blood. The origin of the receptors is a woman between 65 and 79 years old with COVID-19, enrolled during active disease.

This chain uses TRBV4-1 with TRBJ2-3, with TRBD2 matching 10 bases. V lost 1 base and J lost 5; bases outside the gene matches: 3. In germline, CDR1 is MGHRA, CDR2 YSYEKL. This CDR3 region has 15 residues. The CDR3 DNA reads TGCGCCAGCAGCCAAGTTAGCGGGGGGCGAGATACGCAGTATTTT. Its translation: CASSQVSGGRDTQYF.

In nucleotides, the CDR3 is TGTGCCAGCAGCCGGACAGAGAACACTGAAGCTTTCTTT. Translation gives CASSRTENTEAFF. The J gene is TRBJ1-1, the V gene TRBV7-3, with D perhaps TRBD1 (6 bases). CDR3 size: 13 residues. The V gene lost 5 bases and the J gene lost 1 base, with 8 bases spanning the gap. From germline, CDR1 is SGHTA and CDR2 FQGTGA.

The chain carries TRBV7-2 and TRBJ2-6; D call uncertain. The CDR3 is made up of 15 amino acids. CDR1 and CDR2 (germline): SGHTA, FQGNSA. V was cut by 5 bases and J by 0 bases, with 8 bases left in between. The CDR3 sequence: CASSNSLSGANVLTF. The CDR3 DNA reads as TGTGCCAGCAGCAACAGCCTCTCTGGGGCCAACGTCCTGACTTTC.

The V and J genes are TRBV9 and TRBJ1-3; D uncertain. This CDR3 is built from 12 residues. Trimming stripped 3 bases from V and 8 bases from J, with 9 bases between. Germline loops: CDR1 SGDLS, CDR2 YYNGEE. DNA of the CDR3: TGTGCCAGCAGCGGCTGGTCGGACACCATATATTTT. As protein: CASSGWSDTIYF.

The chain carries TRBV6-2 or TRBV6-3 and TRBJ1-3, with D uncertain. Germline assignment: CDR1 MNHEY and CDR2 SVGEGT. Trimming left V 5 bases short and J 1 base short, with 15 bases between. The CDR3 runs 16 residues. CDR3 sequence: CASSAPGAGSGNTIYF. CDR3 nucleotide sequence: TGTGCCAGCAGTGCTCCGGGAGCTGGGTCTGGAAACACCATATATTTT.

The rearrangement joins TRBV18 to TRBJ1-5; D is perhaps TRBD1 (5 bases). Germline-derived CDR1 and CDR2 are KGHSH and LQKENI. V was shortened by 3 bases and J by 5 bases, with 8 bases between the two germline ends. The CDR3 loop spans 13 amino acids. The CDR3 DNA reads as TGTGCCAGCTCACCGATGACAGATCAGCCCCAGCATTTT. It translates to CASSPMTDQPQHF.

The chain is built from TRBV9 and TRBJ2-5; 8 bases map to TRBD2. This CDR3 has 15 residues. After removal of 2 bases from V and 5 bases from J, the junction contained 8 bases not matched to a gene. CDR1 and CDR2 from the germline V gene are SGDLS and YYNGEE. CDR3: CASSVRRGETETQYF. The CDR3 DNA reads TGTGCCAGCAGCGTCCGGCGGGGGGAGACTGAGACCCAGTACTTC.

The rearrangement links TRBV21-1 to TRBJ1-2; TRBD1, the table's D call, was not compared with the DNA. TRBV21-1 is described as a pseudogene. The CDR3 runs 15 residues. CDR3 DNA: TGTGCCAGCAGCAAAGGTCTCGATCGGACAGGAGGCTACACCTTC. Its protein product is CASSKGLDRTGGYTF.

CDR3 bases: TGTGCCAGCAGTGCTACCATTTTGGCGGGGGGATTTCAAGAGACCCAGTACTTC. Translated: CASSATILAGGFQETQYF. This sequence joins TRBV2 and TRBJ2-5; TRBD2 matches 8 bases. CDR1 and CDR2 (germline): SNHLY, FYNNEI. There are 18 residues in the CDR3. The J segment lost 2 bases and the V segment lost 4 bases, leaving 15 bases of the junction unmatched.